These 15 T cell receptor beta chains share one sample of origin, sequenced in a study of CD4+ T cells in melanoma. Some clones are missing from TCRdb's copy, which holds only in-frame ones; the method was immunoSEQ multiplex PCR. This table has about 10,000 clones, around 62% appearing once. The sequencing sample was made of cells from a culture (not recorded whether cultured in vitro). These receptors all come from a human donor with melanoma.

CDR3 sequence (DNA): TGCGCCAGCAGCCCTGGAGGCTCAGGCATACCCTACGAGCAGTACTTC. This translates into CASSPGGSGIPYEQYF. The rearrangement joins TRBV5-1 to TRBJ2-7; a possible D gene is TRBD2 (5 bases). V was pared by 4 bases and J by 2 bases, with 19 bases between. Per the germline V gene, CDR1 is SGHRS and CDR2 is YFSETQ. The CDR3 length is 16 residues. The whole variable domain, filled in from reference TRBV5-1 and TRBJ2-7, reads KAGVTQTPRYLIKTRGQQVTLSCSPISGHRSVSWYQQTPGQGLQFLFEYFSETQRNKGNFPGRFSGRQFSNSRSEMNVSTLELGDSALYLCASSPGGSGIPYEQYFGPGTRLTVT.

The chain uses TRBV6-6 and TRBJ1-1, with 10 bases lining up with TRBD1. The CDR3 sequence is 11 residues long. The J segment lost 9 bases and the V segment lost 8 bases, leaving 3 bases of the junction unmatched. Germline V gene sequence: CDR1 MNHNY, CDR2 SVGAGI (reference sequence). The CDR3 nucleotides are TGTGCCAGCTACGACAGGGGGCAAGCTTTCTTT. Its protein product is CASYDRGQAFF.

V gene TRBV7-8 combines with J gene TRBJ1-5; D is undetermined. V lost 5 bases and J 4 bases, leaving 24 bases between the germline ends. The germline CDR1 and CDR2 sequences are SGHVS and FQNEAQ. The CDR3 contains 18 residues. CDR3: CASSNNPSWGSRNQPQHF. The CDR3, as DNA: TGTGCCAGCAGCAACAATCCCTCGTGGGGTAGTCGAAATCAGCCCCAGCATTTT.

This chain links TRBV30 with TRBJ2-4, with D maybe TRBD1 (6 bases). This CDR3 has 13 amino acids. V lost 3 bases and J 7 bases, leaving 13 bases between the germline ends. Germline V gene data show CDR1 as GTSNPN and CDR2 as SVGIG (reference sequence). The CDR3 DNA reads as TGTGCCTGGAGGGGCTTTGGACAGAACATTCAGTACTTC. Protein product: CAWRGFGQNIQYF.

With respect to this clone: The junction departs from the called germline gene at one end, perhaps through a read error. The CDR3 DNA follows: TGTGCTAGCAGCTCAGGACAGGGGGTAGATACGCAGTATTTT. Translated, it gives CASSSGQGVDTQYF. The rearrangement joins TRBV7-7 to TRBJ2-3; 10 positions match TRBD1. CDR1 and CDR2 (germline): SSHAT, FNYEAQ (reference sequence). The CDR3 is made up of 14 amino acids.

The genes are TRBV5-6 and TRBJ1-2, with D unclear. Per the germline V gene, CDR1 is SGHDT and CDR2 is YYEEEE. V was pared by 0 bases and J by 1 base, with 7 bases between. CDR3 size: 14 residues. The CDR3: CASSLGQNNYGYTF. The CDR3 DNA reads as TGTGCCAGCAGCTTGGGACAAAATAACTATGGCTACACCTTC.

V usage is TRBV6-6 and J usage is TRBJ1-2; no definite D call. Trimming took 4 bases from V and 1 from J, leaving 4 bases between them. Germline CDR1 reads MNHNY; CDR2 reads SVGAGI (reference sequence). The CDR3 contains 12 residues. CDR3 residues: CASSSDNYGYTF. The DNA for the CDR3 is TGTGCCAGCAGTTCCGATAACTATGGCTACACCTTC.

The chain has TRBV5-6 and TRBJ2-5, with 7 positions matching TRBD2. The J segment lost 3 bases and the V segment lost 3 bases, leaving 8 bases of the junction unmatched. This CDR3 spans 15 amino acids. Germline-derived CDR1 and CDR2 are SGHDT and YYEEEE. The CDR3 sequence: CASSSLGLEEETQYF. CDR3 coding DNA: TGTGCCAGCAGCTCCCTAGGACTAGAAGAAGAGACCCAGTACTTC. Based on the CDR3 plus reference TRBV5-6 and TRBJ2-5, the full variable domain is DAGVTQSPTHLIKTRGQQVTLRCSPKSGHDTVSWYQQALGQGPQFIFQYYEEEERQRGNFPDRFSGHQFPNYSSELNVNALLLGDSALYLCASSSLGLEEETQYFGPGTRLLVL.

The CDR3 sequence: CASSLPDGYTEAFF. CDR3 DNA: TGCGCCAGCAGCTTGCCGGACGGGTACACTGAAGCTTTCTTT. V and J are TRBV5-1 and TRBJ1-1; D is undetermined. The germline gives CDR1 SGHRS, CDR2 YFSETQ. V was shortened by 1 base and J by 3 bases, with 10 bases between the two germline ends. This CDR3 region has 14 residues.

The J gene is TRBJ2-5, the V gene TRBV13, with 8 bases aligning to TRBD2. This CDR3 contains 14 residues. Germline V gene sequence: CDR1 PRHDT, CDR2 FYEKMQ (reference sequence). Trimming took 4 bases from V and 3 from J; bases not matched to a gene: 4. The CDR3 sequence is CASSWRLAKETQYF. The CDR3 nucleotides are TGTGCCAGCAGCTGGAGACTAGCGAAAGAGACCCAGTACTTC.

V is TRBV6-1 and J is TRBJ1-2, with a possible D match to TRBD1 (5 bases). The germline V and J ends were trimmed by 5 bases and 3 bases, with 10 bases remaining between them. The CDR3 is made up of 13 amino acids. Germline values: CDR1 MNHNS, CDR2 SASEGT. The CDR3: CASSLQDYYGYTF. The CDR3 nucleotides are TGTGCCAGCAGTTTACAGGATTACTATGGCTACACCTTC.

J is TRBJ1-1 and V is TRBV18; no clear D gene. The CDR3 is 13 amino acids. The V end was cut by 5 bases, the J end by 1 base, with 8 bases between. Germline V gene lookup returns CDR1 KGHSH and CDR2 LQKENI. The DNA of the CDR3 is TGTGCCAGCTCAGTCGACGGGAACACTGAAGCTTTCTTT. This translates into CASSVDGNTEAFF. Full variable domain (missing parts from reference TRBV18 and TRBJ1-1): NAGVMQNPRHLVRRRGQEARLRCSPMKGHSHVYWYRQLPEEGLKFMVYLQKENIIDESGMPKERFSAEFPKEGPSILRIQQVVRGDSAAYFCASSVDGNTEAFFGQGTRLTVV.

The genes are TRBV14 and TRBJ1-1; D is undetermined. This CDR3 is 14 amino acids long. V was shortened by 0 bases and J by 8 bases, with 13 bases between the two germline ends. Germline V lookup: CDR1 SGHDN, CDR2 FVKESK. In DNA form, the CDR3 reads TGTGCCAGCAGCCAAGATTATCGTTTACACGAAGCTTTCTTT. It translates to CASSQDYRLHEAFF.

By proportion, this clone is medium-sized. The chain carries TRBV7-9 and TRBJ1-2; D is perhaps TRBD1 (6 bases). The CDR3 is 14 residues long. V was shortened by 4 bases and J by 11 bases, with 20 bases between the two germline ends. Germline loops: CDR1 SEHNR, CDR2 FQNEAQ (reference sequence). This chain's CDR3 is CASSSATGYRPYTF. CDR3 DNA sequence: TGTGCCAGCAGCTCAGCGACAGGATATCGCCCTTACACCTTC.

The rearrangement uses TRBV2 and TRBJ2-7; no firm D call. There are 17 residues in the CDR3. CDR1 is SNHLY, CDR2 FYNNEI, per germline. The V end lost 4 bases, the J end lost 0 bases, and 19 bases lay between the germline ends. The CDR3 sequence is CASSARVLPRSSYEQYF. CDR3 bases: TGTGCCAGCAGTGCTCGGGTTCTCCCGAGGAGCTCCTACGAGCAGTACTTC. Filled out from reference TRBV2 and TRBJ2-7, the complete variable domain reads EPEVTQTPSHQVTQMGQEVILRCVPISNHLYFYWYRQILGQKVEFLVSFYNNEISEKSEIFDDQFSVERPDGSNFTLKIRSTKLEDSAMYFCASSARVLPRSSYEQYFGPGTRLTVT.